This T cell receptor beta chain was identified in a study of response to subunit inactivated influenza vaccine. Using its own MiXCR run on the RT-PCR reads, TCRdb lists one record per CDR3 protein. The data show more than 200,000 distinct CDR3 sequences, less than 15% seen once. V was shortened by 3 bases and J by 1 base, with 6 bases between the two germline ends. This CDR3 is 12 amino acids long. The germline V gene encodes CDR1 DFQATT and CDR2 SNEGSKA (reference sequence). Whole-study results and caveats: A suggestion made by the authors is that each seasonal influenza vaccination recruits few new T cells.

This clonotype was counted at least ten times. Its antigen remains unidentified. The chain has TRBV20-1 and TRBJ1-1; TRBD1 is a possible D gene (6 bases). The sequencing here drew on non-naive T cells sorted from PBMCs, taken approximately 15 days before vaccination. This clonotype was sampled from a man aged 50 to 60 who received an inactivated influenza vaccine. CDR3 protein: CSARTGNTEAFF. Written as DNA, the CDR3 is TGCAGTGCTAGGACAGGGAACACTGAAGCTTTCTTT.